The entry below gives a single T cell receptor beta chain sequence along with its context. TCRdb processed the RT-PCR reads anew with MiXCR; each CDR3 protein has one entry. The profile covers roughly 700,000 distinct CDR3 sequences, with over 11% appearing a single time and around 6.5% taken by the ten largest. The data derive from a study of response to subunit inactivated influenza vaccine. This CDR3 has 12 amino acids. Germline V lookup: CDR1 GTSNPN, CDR2 SVGIG (reference sequence). Trimming took 6 bases from V and 5 from J, leaving 10 bases between them. J is TRBJ1-4 and V is TRBV30, with D unclear. This specimen was PBMCs from blood, taken around 14 days before vaccination. This TCR was sampled from a man in his fifties who received an inactivated influenza vaccine. The CDR3 nucleotides read TGTGCCTGCGTCCCCGAAAATGAAAAACTGTTTTTT. Translating gives CACVPENEKLFF. The variable domain in full, with the rest retrieved from reference TRBV30 and TRBJ1-4, is SQTIHQWPATLVQPVGSPLSLECTVEGTSNPNLYWYRQAAGRGLQLLFYSVGIGQISSEVPQNLSASRPQDRQFILSSKKLLLSDSGFYLCACVPENEKLFFGSGTQLSVL.